Sequencing of this TCR beta chain was carried out in a study of blood T cell repertoires in COVID-19. The data were produced by immunoSEQ multiplex PCR, yet TCRdb's version contains in-frame clones alone and is incomplete. The data hold some 140,000 clones, with about 85% observed a single time. Sequenced: peripheral blood. The origin of this receptor is a woman aged 65 to 85 with COVID-19, enrolled during active disease.

CDR3 in DNA: TGTGCCAGCAGCCCCCCGGGACAGGGCTACGAGCAGTACTTC. The encoded protein is CASSPPGQGYEQYF. The chain has TRBV6-5 and TRBJ2-7; 9 bases line up with TRBD1. With V trimmed by 6 bases and J by 3 bases, 6 bases remained unmatched. The V gene's germline CDR1 is MNHEY and CDR2 SVGAGI. The CDR3 runs to 14 residues.